Shown below are 7 T cell receptor beta chains from a single sample sequenced in a study of blood T cells in healthy people across ages. The authors ran a second PCR of about 6 to 11 cycles using a sample-barcoded 5' primer and a J-beta primer mix. TCRdb reprocessed the 5' RACE reads with MiXCR, giving one entry per CDR3 protein. This table holds roughly 1.5 million distinct CDR3 sequences, roughly two fifths found once. Sequencing was carried out using blood. The receptors come from a woman between 18 and 29 years old in good health.

This clonotype occurred a few times. The gene calls are TRBV20-1 and TRBJ1-5; TRBD1 might be the D (5 bases). V lost 5 bases and J 2 bases, leaving 10 bases between the germline ends. This CDR3 has 13 amino acids. Germline CDR1 is DFQATT and CDR2 is SNEGSKA (reference sequence). CDR3 sequence reads: CSAGGGGNQPQHF. DNA for the CDR3: TGCAGTGCTGGCGGGGGGGGCAATCAGCCCCAGCATTTT.

This sequence joins TRBV6-5 and TRBJ2-2, with D tentatively TRBD2 (6 bases). The CDR3 runs to 18 residues. Germline assignment: CDR1 MNHEY and CDR2 SVGAGI. V was pared by 4 bases and J by 2 bases, with 20 bases between. Here the CDR3 DNA reads TGTGCCAGCAGTTTTGGGATCCTCGGGACTGAAAACACCGGGGAGCTGTTTTTT. Protein product: CASSFGILGTENTGELFF.

The chain couples TRBV4-3 to TRBJ1-2, with a tentative D call TRBD1 (5 bases). V lost 1 base to trimming and J lost 4 bases, with 10 bases between them. The V gene's germline CDR1 is LGHNA and CDR2 YSLEER. The CDR3 spans 14 residues. CDR3 protein: CASSQVGDGYGYTF. The CDR3 DNA reads TGCGCCAGCAGCCAAGTGGGGGACGGCTATGGCTACACCTTC.

The gene calls are TRBV20-1 and TRBJ1-5; D uncertain. Between the trimmed V and J ends, which lost 5 bases and 7 bases, there was a span of 12 bases. The CDR3 spans 12 residues. Per germline, CDR1 DFQATT and CDR2 SNEGSKA (reference sequence). This CDR3 reads CSAGAGGQPQHF. CDR3 nucleotides: TGCAGTGCTGGAGCAGGCGGACAGCCCCAGCATTTT.

This clonotype was detected only a few times. The chain has TRBV6-2 or TRBV6-3 and TRBJ2-5; no definite D call. V was shortened by 6 bases and J by 4 bases, with 15 bases between the two germline ends. Germline CDR1 and CDR2: MNHEY and SVGEGT. The CDR3 spans 14 residues. For the CDR3, the DNA is TGTGCCAGCAGCCCCCTGCAACTCCTAGAGACCCAGTACTTC. It encodes CASSPLQLLETQYF.

Only one count was recorded for this clonotype. A read error may account for a junction end that differs from germline. The chain recombines TRBV6-5 with TRBJ2-1, with D uncertain. The length of the CDR3 is 16 residues. Germline CDR1 reads MNHEY; CDR2 reads SVGAGI. The CDR3 region is CASSYSTGVSCNEQFF. In nucleotides, the CDR3 is TGTGCCAGCAGTTACTCAACTGGGGTCTCCTGCAATGAGCAGTTCTTC.

The chain recombines TRBV7-9 with TRBJ1-1; 8 nucleotides agree with TRBD1. The CDR3 extends over 14 amino acids. V dropped 5 bases and J dropped 7; count of bases not matched to a gene: 9. Germline-derived CDR1 and CDR2 are SEHNR and FQNEAQ (reference sequence). The CDR3 region is CASSPINGQGEAFF. CDR3 nucleotides: TGTGCCAGCAGCCCAATTAACGGACAGGGTGAAGCTTTCTTT.